This TCR beta chain was obtained from a study of cytomegalovirus exposure and HLA in healthy donors. The V segment lost 4 bases and the J segment 6 bases; nucleotides outside the gene matches: 7. Germline CDR1 MGHRA, CDR2 YSYEKL. The CDR3 extends over 14 amino acids. Primers included in the PCR were 60 Vbeta and 13 Jbeta primers. The data were produced by immunoSEQ multiplex PCR, yet TCRdb's version contains in-frame clones alone and is incomplete. The repertoire holds approximately 77,000 clones, with under 80% as singletons. The chain has TRBV4-1 and TRBJ1-1, with 8 bases aligning to TRBD1. The specimen was PBMCs. The TCR comes from a man aged 55 to 70 in good health and CMV-seropositive. In nucleotides, the CDR3 is TGCGCCAGCAGCCGACAGGGGAGTATTGCTGAAGCTTTCTTT. The encoded protein is CASSRQGSIAEAFF.